These T cell receptor beta chains were read from a single sample in a study of cytomegalovirus exposure and HLA in healthy donors. The assay was immunoSEQ multiplex PCR, and TCRdb's table has in-frame clones only and misses some. The table has 100,000 to 150,000 clones, approximately 80% seen once; the top ten hold 1%. The sequenced material came from PBMCs. The source of these receptors is a man aged 35 to 55 in good health and CMV-seronegative. Both conserved end residues are part of each CDR3. A D gene is named only where the DNA matches it firmly. Size is stated for part of the rows, as once, few or many counts, or as a class when the clone is expanded.

d_gene	v_gene	abundance	j_gene	CDR3aa	CDR3nt
TRBD1	TRBV30	-	TRBJ1-4	CAWSVPGQGVGEKLFF	TGTGCCTGGAGTGTCCCGGGACAGGGTGTCGGTGAAAAACTGTTTTTT
-	TRBV5-1	-	TRBJ1-1	CASSWTAPDAEAFF	TGCGCCAGCAGCTGGACAGCCCCGGACGCTGAAGCTTTCTTT
TRBD1	TRBV2	-	TRBJ2-1	CASSRDRGHYNEQFF	TGTGCCAGCAGCCGGGACAGGGGGCACTACAATGAGCAGTTCTTC
TRBD2	TRBV15	-	TRBJ2-1	CATSSTTSGGYNEQFF	TGTGCCACCAGCAGCACGACTAGCGGGGGGTACAATGAGCAGTTCTTC
TRBD2	TRBV10-3	-	TRBJ2-1	CAINLAGSSYNEQFF	TGTGCCATCAATTTAGCGGGGAGCTCCTACAATGAGCAGTTCTTC
-	TRBV15	-	TRBJ1-1	CATSREARPYGAEAFF	TGTGCCACCAGCAGAGAGGCCAGGCCATACGGCGCTGAAGCTTTCTTT
-	TRBV2	-	TRBJ2-2	CASSARGLGTGELFF	TGTGCCAGCAGTGCGCGGGGCCTGGGCACCGGGGAGCTGTTTTTT
-	TRBV14	-	TRBJ2-3	CASSHEAGGRMNTQYF	TGTGCCAGCAGTCACGAGGCAGGGGGGAGGATGAATACGCAGTATTTT
-	TRBV2	-	TRBJ2-3	CASNSGGRTDTQYF	TGTGCCAGCAATAGCGGCGGTCGCACAGATACGCAGTATTTT
-	TRBV6-1	few	TRBJ1-1	CASTPGWAGTEAFF	TGTGCCAGCACTCCAGGGTGGGCAGGGACTGAAGCTTTCTTT
TRBD1	TRBV28	once	TRBJ1-3	CASRETGGAGNTIYF	TGTGCCAGCAGAGAGACAGGGGGCGCTGGAAACACCATATATTTT
-	TRBV15	-	TRBJ1-5	CATSATGLEFQNQPQHF	TGTGCCACCAGCGCGACCGGTTTGGAGTTCCAAAATCAGCCCCAGCATTTT
-	TRBV2	-	TRBJ2-5	CAKSTGSGETQYF	TGTGCCAAATCTACAGGGTCCGGAGAGACCCAGTACTTC
-	TRBV2	-	TRBJ1-2	CASRGGVNYGYTF	TGTGCCAGCAGGGGAGGGGTAAACTATGGCTACACCTTC
TRBD1	TRBV4-2	-	TRBJ2-7	CASSQANRQGSYEQYF	TGTGCCAGCAGCCAAGCCAACAGACAGGGCTCCTACGAGCAGTACTTC
-	TRBV11-2	-	TRBJ1-1	CASSLETGKAFF	TGTGCCAGCAGCTTAGAAACAGGGAAAGCTTTCTTT
TRBD1	TRBV2	once	TRBJ1-2	CASRPDRGNGYTF	TGTGCCAGCAGGCCCGACAGGGGGAATGGCTACACCTTC
-	TRBV29-1	-	TRBJ1-2	CSVGGTRWANYGYTF	TGCAGCGTTGGTGGGACACGGTGGGCTAACTATGGCTACACCTTC
-	TRBV10-3	-	TRBJ2-5	CAKTSSEGMETQYF	TGTGCCAAGACAAGTTCGGAGGGAATGGAGACCCAGTACTTC
-	TRBV6-1	few	TRBJ2-2	CASHSGNTGELFF	TGTGCCAGCCATAGCGGGAACACCGGGGAGCTGTTTTTT
-	TRBV30	-	TRBJ1-4	CAWSGQRGLGEKLFF	TGTGCCTGGAGTGGCCAGAGAGGGTTGGGTGAAAAACTGTTTTTT
TRBD2	TRBV27	-	TRBJ2-1	CASSLAGRADNEQFF	TGTGCCAGCAGTTTAGCGGGGAGGGCCGACAATGAGCAGTTCTTC
-	TRBV13	-	TRBJ1-3	CASSMRTGFSGNTIYF	TGTGCCAGCAGCATGCGAACAGGGTTCTCTGGAAACACCATATATTTT
TRBD1	TRBV10-3	-	TRBJ2-1	CAISQPGQGYNEQFF	TGTGCCATCAGTCAGCCGGGACAGGGTTACAATGAGCAGTTCTTC
-	TRBV18	-	TRBJ2-5	CASSPGAVDQETQYF	TGTGCCAGCTCACCGGGGGCAGTAGATCAAGAGACCCAGTACTTC
-	TRBV5-6	few	TRBJ1-2	CASSRTEDYGYTF	TGTGCCAGCAGCCGGACAGAGGACTATGGCTACACCTTC
TRBD1	TRBV2	few	TRBJ1-6	CASRRQGALDNSPLHF	TGTGCCAGCAGGCGACAGGGGGCGCTTGATAATTCACCCCTCCACTTT
-	TRBV6-5	-	TRBJ2-3	CAGSYVGTTHTDTQYF	TGTGCCGGCAGTTACGTCGGGACAACGCACACAGATACGCAGTATTTT
TRBD1	TRBV27	-	TRBJ2-2	CASSFRQGAVTGELFF	TGTGCCAGCAGTTTTCGGCAGGGGGCGGTCACCGGGGAGCTGTTTTTT
TRBD2	TRBV5-1	-	TRBJ2-3	CASSGGLAMSTDTQYF	TGCGCCAGCAGCGGGGGACTAGCGATGAGCACAGATACGCAGTATTTT
-	TRBV25-1	-	TRBJ2-7	CASRPGHSYEQYF	TGTGCCAGCAGACCCGGACACTCCTACGAGCAGTACTTC
TRBD2	TRBV2	-	TRBJ2-7	CASSLKLAGGVVSYEQYF	TGTGCCAGCAGCCTAAAACTAGCGGGAGGAGTAGTATCCTACGAGCAGTACTTC
TRBD2	TRBV19	once	TRBJ2-5	CASSIDSGGETQYF	TGTGCCAGTAGTATAGATTCCGGGGGGGAGACCCAGTACTTC
-	TRBV9	few	TRBJ2-3	CASSVGQQTDTQYF	TGTGCCAGCAGCGTGGGCCAGCAGACAGATACGCAGTATTTT
TRBD2	TRBV4-1	-	TRBJ2-1	CASSQEGPSGGLSSYNEQFF	TGCGCCAGCAGCCAAGAGGGGCCTAGCGGGGGGCTCAGCTCCTACAATGAGCAGTTCTTC
TRBD2	TRBV7-9	-	TRBJ2-7	CASSPGRGLAGEKYF	TGTGCCAGCAGCCCGGGGCGGGGACTAGCGGGAGAAAAGTACTTC
TRBD1	TRBV7-9	-	TRBJ2-2	CASSLSPGQKDTGELFF	TGTGCCAGCAGCTTATCCCCGGGACAGAAAGACACCGGGGAGCTGTTTTTT
-	TRBV6-1	few	TRBJ1-5	CATNPSSNQPQHF	TGTGCCACCAACCCTAGTTCCAATCAGCCCCAGCATTTT